This TCR beta chain came from a study of T-cell reconstitution after alpha-beta-depleted transplantation in children. The study's findings and limits: The study traced high day-60 TCRbeta diversity in some patients to surviving recipient T cells and thymic progenitors. At around two months after transplant, the alpha-beta T cells were reportedly derived from several hundred expanded clones that came from non-depleted graft cells. Newly made T cells mostly supplied T-cell counts and diversity one year after transplant.

Per the germline V gene, CDR1 is SGHRS and CDR2 is YFSETQ. CDR3 size: 14 residues. V was clipped by 0 bases and J by 3 bases, with 9 bases between them. This clonotype has more than one count but fewer than ten. What it recognizes is unknown. It was with unique molecular identifiers that the TCRbeta library was prepared. From the PCR reads, TCRdb called clonotypes with MiXCR, one entry per CDR3 protein. The sample comprises about 980,000 distinct CDR3 sequences, about 29% of which are singletons, and over 25% rests with the top ten. V is TRBV5-1 and J is TRBJ1-2; maybe TRBD1 (5 bases). Sequences were derived from PBMCs, mostly from graft donor cells, sampled 360 days after TCRalphabeta/CD19-depleted stem cell transplant. This receptor was identified in a boy younger than two who had a stem cell transplant for SCID, so the T cells may come from the graft donor. For the CDR3, the DNA is TGCGCCAGCAGCTTGGGCTCGGGGGACTATGGCTACACCTTC. Amino acids: CASSLGSGDYGYTF.